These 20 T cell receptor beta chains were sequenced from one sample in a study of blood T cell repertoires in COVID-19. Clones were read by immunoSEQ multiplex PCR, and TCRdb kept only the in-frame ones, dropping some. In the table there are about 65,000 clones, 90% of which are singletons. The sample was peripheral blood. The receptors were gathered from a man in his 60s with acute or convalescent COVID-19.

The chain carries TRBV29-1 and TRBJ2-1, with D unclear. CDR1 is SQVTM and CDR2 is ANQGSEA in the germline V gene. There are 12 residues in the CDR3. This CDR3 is CSASSSYNEQFF. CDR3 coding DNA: TGCAGTGCCTCTAGCTCCTACAATGAGCAGTTCTTC.

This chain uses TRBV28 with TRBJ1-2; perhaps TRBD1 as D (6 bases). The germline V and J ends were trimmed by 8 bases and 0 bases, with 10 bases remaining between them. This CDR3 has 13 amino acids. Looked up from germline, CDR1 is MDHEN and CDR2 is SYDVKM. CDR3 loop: CASRTGPNYGYTF. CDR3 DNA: TGTGCCAGCCGAACAGGGCCTAACTATGGCTACACCTTC.

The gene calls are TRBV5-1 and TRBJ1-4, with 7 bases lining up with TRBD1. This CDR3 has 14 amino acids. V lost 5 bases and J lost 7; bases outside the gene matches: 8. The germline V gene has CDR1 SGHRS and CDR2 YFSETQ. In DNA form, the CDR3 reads TGCGCCAGCAGGGATGAGGGGGCGTCTGAAAAACTGTTTTTT. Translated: CASRDEGASEKLFF.

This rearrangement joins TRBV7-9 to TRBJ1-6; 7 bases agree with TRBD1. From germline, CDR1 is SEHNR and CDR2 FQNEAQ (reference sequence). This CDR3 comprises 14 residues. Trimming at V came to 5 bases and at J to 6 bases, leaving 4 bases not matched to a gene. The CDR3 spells CASSLRDSNSPLHF. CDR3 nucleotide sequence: TGTGCCAGCAGCCTACGGGACAGTAATTCACCCCTCCACTTT.

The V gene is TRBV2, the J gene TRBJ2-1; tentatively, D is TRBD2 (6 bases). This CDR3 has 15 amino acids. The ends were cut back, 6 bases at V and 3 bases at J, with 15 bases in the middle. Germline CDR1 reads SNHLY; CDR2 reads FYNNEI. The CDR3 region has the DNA TGTGCCAGCAGCGCTCGGGGAGGAGGCTACAATGAGCAGTTCTTC. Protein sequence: CASSARGGGYNEQFF.

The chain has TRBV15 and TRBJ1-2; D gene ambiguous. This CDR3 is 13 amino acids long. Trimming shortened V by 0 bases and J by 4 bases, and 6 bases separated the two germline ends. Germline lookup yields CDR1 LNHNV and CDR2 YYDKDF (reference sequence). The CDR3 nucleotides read TGTGCCACCAGCAGAGAAGGCGGCTATGGCTACACCTTC. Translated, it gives CATSREGGYGYTF.

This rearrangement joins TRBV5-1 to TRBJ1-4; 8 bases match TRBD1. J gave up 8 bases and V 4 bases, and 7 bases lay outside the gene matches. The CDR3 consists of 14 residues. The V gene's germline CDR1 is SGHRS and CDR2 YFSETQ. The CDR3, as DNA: TGCGCCAGCAGCAAGGACAGGGTGCGGGAAAAACTGTTTTTT. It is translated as CASSKDRVREKLFF.

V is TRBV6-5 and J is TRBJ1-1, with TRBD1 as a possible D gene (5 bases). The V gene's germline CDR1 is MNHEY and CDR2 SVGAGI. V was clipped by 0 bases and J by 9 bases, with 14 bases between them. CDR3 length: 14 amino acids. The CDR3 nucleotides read TGTGCCAGCAGTTACTCAGATCAGGGAAGTAAAGCTTTCTTT. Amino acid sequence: CASSYSDQGSKAFF.

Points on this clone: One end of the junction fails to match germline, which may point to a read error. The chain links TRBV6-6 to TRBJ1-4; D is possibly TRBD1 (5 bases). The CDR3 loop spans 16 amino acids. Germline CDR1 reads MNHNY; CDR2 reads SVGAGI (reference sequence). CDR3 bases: TGTGCCGGCAGTGTCAGTCTGGGGACTTCAAATGAAAAACTGTTTTTT. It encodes CAGSVSLGTSNEKLFF.

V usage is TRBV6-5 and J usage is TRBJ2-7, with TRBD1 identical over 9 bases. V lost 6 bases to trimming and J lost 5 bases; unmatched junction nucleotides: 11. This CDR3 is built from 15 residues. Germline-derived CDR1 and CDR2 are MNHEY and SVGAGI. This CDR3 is CASRFPGQGSHEQYF. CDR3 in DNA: TGTGCCAGCAGATTCCCGGGACAGGGCAGCCACGAGCAGTACTTC.

CDR3 sequence: CASNLYGNSNQPQHF. In nucleotides, the CDR3 is TGTGCCAGTAATCTCTACGGTAATAGCAATCAGCCCCAGCATTTT. The chain recombines TRBV19 with TRBJ1-5, with D unclear. The V end lost 7 bases, the J end lost 0 bases, and 13 bases lay between the germline ends. Germline CDR1 reads LNHDA; CDR2 reads SQIVND (reference sequence). CDR3 length equals 15 residues.

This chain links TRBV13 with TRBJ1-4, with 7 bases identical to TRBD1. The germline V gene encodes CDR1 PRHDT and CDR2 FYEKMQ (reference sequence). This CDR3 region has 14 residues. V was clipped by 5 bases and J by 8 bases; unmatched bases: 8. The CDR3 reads CASSRTGTDEKLFF. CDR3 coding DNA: TGTGCCAGCAGCAGGACCGGGACAGACGAAAAACTGTTTTTT.

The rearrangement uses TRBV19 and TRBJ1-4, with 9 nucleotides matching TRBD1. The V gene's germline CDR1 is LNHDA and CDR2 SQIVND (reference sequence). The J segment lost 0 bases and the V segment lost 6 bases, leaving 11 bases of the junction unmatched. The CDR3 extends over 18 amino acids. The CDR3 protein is CASRPSGTGPSTNEKLFF. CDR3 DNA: TGTGCCAGTAGACCGAGCGGGACAGGGCCTTCAACTAATGAAAAACTGTTTTTT.

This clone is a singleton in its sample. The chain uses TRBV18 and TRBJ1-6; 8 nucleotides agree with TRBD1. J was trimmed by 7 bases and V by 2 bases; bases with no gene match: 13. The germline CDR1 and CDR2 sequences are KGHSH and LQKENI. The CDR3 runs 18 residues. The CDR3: CASSPRDGRGQFNSPLHF. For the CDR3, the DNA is TGTGCCAGCTCACCAAGGGACGGCAGGGGGCAATTCAATTCACCCCTCCACTTT.

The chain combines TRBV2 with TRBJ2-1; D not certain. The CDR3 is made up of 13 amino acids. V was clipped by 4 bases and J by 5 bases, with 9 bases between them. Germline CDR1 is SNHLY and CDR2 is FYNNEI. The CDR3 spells CASSANRDNEQFF. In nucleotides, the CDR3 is TGTGCCAGCAGTGCTAACAGAGACAATGAGCAGTTCTTC.

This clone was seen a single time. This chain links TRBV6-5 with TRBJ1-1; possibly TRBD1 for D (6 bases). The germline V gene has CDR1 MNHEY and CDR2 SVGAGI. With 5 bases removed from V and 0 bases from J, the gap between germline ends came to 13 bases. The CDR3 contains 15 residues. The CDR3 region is CASSKQGFLNTEAFF. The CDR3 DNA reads TGTGCCAGCAGTAAACAGGGTTTCCTGAACACTGAAGCTTTCTTT.

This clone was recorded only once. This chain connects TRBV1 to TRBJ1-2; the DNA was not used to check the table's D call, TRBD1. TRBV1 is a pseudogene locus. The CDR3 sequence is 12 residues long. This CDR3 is CTSLLGDYGYTF. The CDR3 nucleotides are TGCACCAGCCTTTTAGGGGACTATGGCTACACCTTC.

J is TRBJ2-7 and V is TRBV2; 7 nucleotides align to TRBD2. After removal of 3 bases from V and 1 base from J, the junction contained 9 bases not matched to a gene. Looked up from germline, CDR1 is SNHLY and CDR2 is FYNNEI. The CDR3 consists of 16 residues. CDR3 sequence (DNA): TGTGCCAGCAGTGATATTATGGCTAGCGGATCCTACGAGCAGTACTTC. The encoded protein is CASSDIMASGSYEQYF.

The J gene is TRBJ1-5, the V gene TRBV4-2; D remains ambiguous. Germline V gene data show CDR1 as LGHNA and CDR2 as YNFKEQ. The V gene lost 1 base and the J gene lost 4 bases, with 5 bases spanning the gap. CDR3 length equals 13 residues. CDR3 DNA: TGTGCCAGCAGCCAAGGAGAAAATCAGCCCCAGCATTTT. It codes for CASSQGENQPQHF.

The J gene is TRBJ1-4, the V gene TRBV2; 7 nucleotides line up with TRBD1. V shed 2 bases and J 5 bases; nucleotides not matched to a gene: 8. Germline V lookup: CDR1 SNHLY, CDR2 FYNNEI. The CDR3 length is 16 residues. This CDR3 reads CASSESATGWNEKLFF. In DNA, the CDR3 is TGTGCCAGCAGTGAAAGCGCGACAGGGTGGAATGAAAAACTGTTTTTT. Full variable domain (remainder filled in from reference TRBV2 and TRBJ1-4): EPEVTQTPSHQVTQMGQEVILRCVPISNHLYFYWYRQILGQKVEFLVSFYNNEISEKSEIFDDQFSVERPDGSNFTLKIRSTKLEDSAMYFCASSESATGWNEKLFFGSGTQLSVL.